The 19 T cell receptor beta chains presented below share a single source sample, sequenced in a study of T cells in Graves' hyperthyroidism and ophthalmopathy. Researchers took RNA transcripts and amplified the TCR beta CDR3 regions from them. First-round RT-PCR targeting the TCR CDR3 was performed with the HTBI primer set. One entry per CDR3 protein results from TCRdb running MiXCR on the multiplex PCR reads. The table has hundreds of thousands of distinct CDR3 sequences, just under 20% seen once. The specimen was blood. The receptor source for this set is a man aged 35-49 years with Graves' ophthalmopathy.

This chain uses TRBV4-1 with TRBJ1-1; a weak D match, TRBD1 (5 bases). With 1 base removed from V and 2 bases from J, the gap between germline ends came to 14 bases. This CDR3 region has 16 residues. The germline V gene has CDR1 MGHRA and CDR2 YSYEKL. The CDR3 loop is CASSQVGRQGNTEAFF. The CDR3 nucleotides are TGCGCCAGCAGCCAAGTAGGTAGGCAGGGAAACACTGAAGCTTTCTTT.

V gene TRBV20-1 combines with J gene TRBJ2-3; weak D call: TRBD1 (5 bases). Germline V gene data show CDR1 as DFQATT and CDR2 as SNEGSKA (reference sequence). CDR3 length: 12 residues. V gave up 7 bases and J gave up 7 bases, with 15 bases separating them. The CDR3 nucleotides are TGCAGTGGGAAGCAGGGTGGAAATACGCAGTATTTT. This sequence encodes CSGKQGGNTQYF.

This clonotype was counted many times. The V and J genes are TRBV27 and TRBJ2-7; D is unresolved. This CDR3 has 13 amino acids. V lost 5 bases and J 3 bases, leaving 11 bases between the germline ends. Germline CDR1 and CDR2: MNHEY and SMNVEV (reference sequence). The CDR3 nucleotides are TGTGCCAGCAGTAAAACAAGTTACTACGAGCAGTACTTC. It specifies CASSKTSYYEQYF.

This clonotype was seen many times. The CDR3 DNA follows: TGCGCCAGCAATATGAAGGGCTCCTACAATGAGCAGTTCTTC. The encoded protein is CASNMKGSYNEQFF. This chain uses TRBV5-1 with TRBJ2-1; D gene ambiguous. Between the trimmed V and J ends, which lost 6 bases and 0 bases, there was a span of 10 bases. Germline CDR1 is SGHRS and CDR2 is YFSETQ. The CDR3 consists of 14 residues. The whole variable domain, remainder taken from reference TRBV5-1 and TRBJ2-1, is KAGVTQTPRYLIKTRGQQVTLSCSPISGHRSVSWYQQTPGQGLQFLFEYFSETQRNKGNFPGRFSGRQFSNSRSEMNVSTLELGDSALYLCASNMKGSYNEQFFGPGTRLTVL.

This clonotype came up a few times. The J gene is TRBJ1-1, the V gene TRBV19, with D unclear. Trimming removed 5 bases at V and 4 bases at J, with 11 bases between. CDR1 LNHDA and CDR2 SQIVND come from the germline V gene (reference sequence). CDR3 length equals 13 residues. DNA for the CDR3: TGTGCCAGTAGTTCGCGGGTCCGCACTGAAGCTTTCTTT. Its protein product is CASSSRVRTEAFF.

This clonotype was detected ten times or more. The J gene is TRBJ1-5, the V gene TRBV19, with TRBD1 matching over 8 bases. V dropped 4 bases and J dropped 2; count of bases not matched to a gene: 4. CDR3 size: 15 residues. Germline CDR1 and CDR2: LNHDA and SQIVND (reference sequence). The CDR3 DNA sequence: TGTGCCAGTAGTACCATACAGGGGGGCAATCAGCCCCAGCATTTT. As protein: CASSTIQGGNQPQHF.

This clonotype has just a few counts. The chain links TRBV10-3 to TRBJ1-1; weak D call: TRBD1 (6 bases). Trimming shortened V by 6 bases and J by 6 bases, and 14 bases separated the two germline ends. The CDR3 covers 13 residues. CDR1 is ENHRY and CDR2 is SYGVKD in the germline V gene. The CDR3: CAIRVQGSSEAFF. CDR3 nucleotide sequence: TGTGCCATCAGGGTTCAGGGGTCTTCTGAAGCTTTCTTT.

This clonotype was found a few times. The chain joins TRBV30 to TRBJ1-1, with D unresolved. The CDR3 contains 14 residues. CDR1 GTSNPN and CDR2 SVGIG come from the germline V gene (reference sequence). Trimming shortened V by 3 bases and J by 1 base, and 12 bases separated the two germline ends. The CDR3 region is CAWSQPGTNTEAFF. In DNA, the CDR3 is TGTGCCTGGAGCCAGCCGGGCACGAACACTGAAGCTTTCTTT.

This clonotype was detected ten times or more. The CDR3 bases are TGTGCCAGCAGTTTAATCCCCTGGCAGGCCGAGCAGTACTTC. Translated, it gives CASSLIPWQAEQYF. The J gene is TRBJ2-7, the V gene TRBV12-3 or TRBV12-4; D gene ambiguous. The CDR3 loop spans 14 amino acids. Trimming left V 2 bases short and J 6 bases short, with 14 bases between.

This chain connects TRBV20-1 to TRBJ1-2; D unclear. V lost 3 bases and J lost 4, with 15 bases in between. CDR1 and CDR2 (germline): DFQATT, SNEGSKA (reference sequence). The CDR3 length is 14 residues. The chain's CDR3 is CSARVSLSPYGYTF. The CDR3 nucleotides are TGCAGTGCTAGGGTCAGCCTATCCCCCTATGGCTACACCTTC.

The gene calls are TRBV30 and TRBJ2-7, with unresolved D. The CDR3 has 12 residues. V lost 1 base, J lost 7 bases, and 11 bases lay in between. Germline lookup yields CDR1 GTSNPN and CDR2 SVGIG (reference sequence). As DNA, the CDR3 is TGTGCCTGGAGTGGTCCCCTAAGGGAGCAGTACTTC. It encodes CAWSGPLREQYF.

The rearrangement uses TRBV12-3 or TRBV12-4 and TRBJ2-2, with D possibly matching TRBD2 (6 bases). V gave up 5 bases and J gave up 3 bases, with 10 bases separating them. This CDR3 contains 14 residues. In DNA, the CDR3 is TGTGCCAGCAGTCCCCGGGACTACACCGGGGAGCTGTTTTTT. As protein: CASSPRDYTGELFF.

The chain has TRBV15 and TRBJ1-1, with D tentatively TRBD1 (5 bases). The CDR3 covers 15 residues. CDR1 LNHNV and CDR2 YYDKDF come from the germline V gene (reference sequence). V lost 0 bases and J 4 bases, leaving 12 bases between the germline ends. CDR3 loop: CATSRDNQGGTEAFF. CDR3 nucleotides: TGTGCCACCAGCAGAGATAATCAGGGTGGCACTGAAGCTTTCTTT.

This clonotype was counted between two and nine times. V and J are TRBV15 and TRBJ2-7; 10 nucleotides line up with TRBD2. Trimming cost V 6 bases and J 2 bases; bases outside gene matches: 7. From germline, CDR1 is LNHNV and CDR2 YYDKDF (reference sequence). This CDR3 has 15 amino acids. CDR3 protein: CATRPSGRAPYEQYF. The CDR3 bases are TGTGCCACCAGACCTAGCGGGAGAGCCCCCTACGAGCAGTACTTC.

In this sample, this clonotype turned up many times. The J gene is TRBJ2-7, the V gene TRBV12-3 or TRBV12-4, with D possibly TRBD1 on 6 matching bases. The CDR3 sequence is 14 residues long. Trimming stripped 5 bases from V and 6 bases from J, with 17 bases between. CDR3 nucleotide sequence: TGTGCCAGCAGTGCTCAGGTGGGGGCCAGCGAGCAGTACTTC. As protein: CASSAQVGASEQYF.

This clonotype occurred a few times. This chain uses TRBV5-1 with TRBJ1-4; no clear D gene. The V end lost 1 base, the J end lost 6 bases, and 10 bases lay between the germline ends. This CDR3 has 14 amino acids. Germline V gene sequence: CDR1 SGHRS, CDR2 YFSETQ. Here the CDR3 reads CASSLLRIDEKLFF. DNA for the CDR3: TGCGCCAGCAGCTTGCTCCGGATAGATGAAAAACTGTTTTTT.

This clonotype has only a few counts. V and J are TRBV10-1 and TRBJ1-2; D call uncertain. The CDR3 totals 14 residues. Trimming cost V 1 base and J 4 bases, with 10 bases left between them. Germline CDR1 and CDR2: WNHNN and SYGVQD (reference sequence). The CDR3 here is CASSEWAGRYGYTF. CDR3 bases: TGCGCCAGCAGTGAGTGGGCAGGCCGCTATGGCTACACCTTC.

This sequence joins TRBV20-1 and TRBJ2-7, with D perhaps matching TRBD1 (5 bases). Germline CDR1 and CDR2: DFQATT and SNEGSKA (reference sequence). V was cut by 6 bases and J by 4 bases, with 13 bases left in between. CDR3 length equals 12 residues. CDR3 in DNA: TGCAGTGCACCGGACAATTTTTACGAGCAGTACTTC. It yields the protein CSAPDNFYEQYF.

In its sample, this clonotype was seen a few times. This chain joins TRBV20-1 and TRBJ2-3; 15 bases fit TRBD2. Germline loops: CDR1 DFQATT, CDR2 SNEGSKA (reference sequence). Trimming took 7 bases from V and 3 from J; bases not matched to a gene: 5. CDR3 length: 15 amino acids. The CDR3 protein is CSVGLAGGETDTQYF. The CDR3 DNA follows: TGCAGTGTGGGACTAGCGGGAGGCGAGACAGATACGCAGTATTTT.